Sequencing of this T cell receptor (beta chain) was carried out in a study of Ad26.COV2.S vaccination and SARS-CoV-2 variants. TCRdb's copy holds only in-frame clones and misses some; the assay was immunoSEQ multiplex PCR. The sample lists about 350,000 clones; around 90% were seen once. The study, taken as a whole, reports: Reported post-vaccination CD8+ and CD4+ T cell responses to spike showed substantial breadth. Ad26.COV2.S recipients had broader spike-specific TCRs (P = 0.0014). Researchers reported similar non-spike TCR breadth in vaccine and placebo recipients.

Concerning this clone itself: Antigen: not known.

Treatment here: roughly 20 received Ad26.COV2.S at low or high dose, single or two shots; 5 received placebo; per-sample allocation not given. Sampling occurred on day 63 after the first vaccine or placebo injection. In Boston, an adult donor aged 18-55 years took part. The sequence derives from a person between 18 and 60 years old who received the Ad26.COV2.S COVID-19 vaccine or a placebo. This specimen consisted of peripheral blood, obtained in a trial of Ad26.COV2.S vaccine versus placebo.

CDR3 DNA: TGTGCCAGCTCAAAAGGGATTTCCGAAGAGACCCAGTACTTC. Protein product: CASSKGISEETQYF. The gene calls are TRBV18 and TRBJ2-5; no clear D. CDR3 length: 14 residues. Germline CDR1 and CDR2: KGHSH and LQKENI. The V gene lost 5 bases and the J gene lost 3 bases, with 13 bases spanning the gap.